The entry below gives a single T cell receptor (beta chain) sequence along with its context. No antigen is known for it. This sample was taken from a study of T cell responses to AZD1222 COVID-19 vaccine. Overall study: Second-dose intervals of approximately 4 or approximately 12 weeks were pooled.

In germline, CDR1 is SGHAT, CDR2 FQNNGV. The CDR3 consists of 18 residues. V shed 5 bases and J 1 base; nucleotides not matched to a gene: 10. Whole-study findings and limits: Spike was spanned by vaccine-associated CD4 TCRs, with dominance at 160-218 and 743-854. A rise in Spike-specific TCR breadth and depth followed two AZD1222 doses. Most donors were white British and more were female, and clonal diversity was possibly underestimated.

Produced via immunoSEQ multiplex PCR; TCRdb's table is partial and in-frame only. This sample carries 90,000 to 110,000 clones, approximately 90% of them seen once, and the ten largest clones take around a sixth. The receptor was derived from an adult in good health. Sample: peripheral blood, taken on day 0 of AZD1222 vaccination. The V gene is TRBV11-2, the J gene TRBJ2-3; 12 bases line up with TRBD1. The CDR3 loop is CASSPRDRGRIGTDTQYF. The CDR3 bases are TGTGCCAGCAGCCCGAGGGACAGGGGGCGAATTGGCACAGATACGCAGTATTTT.